This TCR beta chain stems from a study of T cell repertoires in cytomegalovirus infection (dated by TCRdb to between 2017 and 2020). Background on the whole study: Peptide stimulations targeted recently identified HLA-C-restricted CMV epitopes, whose presentation resists viral immunomodulation, together with well-studied HLA-B-restricted epitopes. Because public TCR beta signatures pointed to carriage of CMV infection together with the matching HLA type, the HLA type of each donor mattered for the analysis. Findings and caveats that apply to the study as a whole: The ex vivo response was dominated by HLA-C-restricted CMV-specific TCR beta clonotypes, and the single most frequent clonotype in two of eight donors was supplied by these HLA-C-restricted clonotypes. Carriers of CMV infection plus the relevant HLA type were discriminated by the cumulative frequency of public TCR beta family members in the study cohort and in an independent roughly 380-donor cohort.

Sequencing relied on an Illumina HiSeq 1500. In-frame beta chains were kept once TCRdb had trimmed the public reads at Q25 with fastp and called clones with MiXCR. Here each entry gathers all rows of one CDR3 protein and keeps the most common genes and DNA. Counted in this sample were roughly 860,000 distinct CDR3 sequences; approximately 32% of them appeared once. The top ten hold around an eighth of the sample. The germline V gene sets CDR1 to SNHLY and CDR2 to FYNNEI. V and J are truncated by 6 bases and 4 bases respectively, leaving an intervening sequence of 9 bases. Measured from the cysteine to the phenylalanine, the CDR3 is 12 residues long. Only the CDR3 part of the read is kept: 36 bases, read in frame from the first base. The sample's treatment or condition, from its label and the paper: in vitro stimulation with specific CMV peptide epitopes to enrich CMV-specific T cells. On this clonotype: The specificity of this receptor is unknown. No base-level quality is on record; no much larger clone is a single base apart.

The source was cultured CD8+ T cells from PBMCs, collected from culture after CMV antigen stimulation. The sequence is built from TRBV2 and TRBJ1-1; the D gene is perhaps TRBD1, on 5 matching bases. The sequence was collected from a human donor in good health (CMV status not recorded). Some clones in this sample may be carry-over from other donors' samples. CDR3 protein: CASRQVLTEAFF. Here is the DNA: TGTGCCAGCAGACAGGTCCTCACTGAAGCTTTCTTT. Supplemented by the reference TRBV2 and TRBJ1-1 proteins around the CDR3, the complete variable domain is EPEVTQTPSHQVTQMGQEVILRCVPISNHLYFYWYRQILGQKVEFLVSFYNNEISEKSEIFDDQFSVERPDGSNFTLKIRSTKLEDSAMYFCASRQVLTEAFFGQGTRLTVV.